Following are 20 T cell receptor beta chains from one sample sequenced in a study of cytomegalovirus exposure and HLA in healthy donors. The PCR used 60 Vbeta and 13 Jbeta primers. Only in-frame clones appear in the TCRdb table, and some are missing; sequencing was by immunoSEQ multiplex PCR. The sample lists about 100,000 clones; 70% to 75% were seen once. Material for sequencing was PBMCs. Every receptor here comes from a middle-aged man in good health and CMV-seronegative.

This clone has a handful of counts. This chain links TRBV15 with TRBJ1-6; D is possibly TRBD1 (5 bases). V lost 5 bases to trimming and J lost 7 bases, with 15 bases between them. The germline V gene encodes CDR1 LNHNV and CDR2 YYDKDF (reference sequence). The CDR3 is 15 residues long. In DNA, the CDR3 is TGTGCCACCAGCTTACAAGCAGGGTGGAATTCACCCCTCCACTTT. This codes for CATSLQAGWNSPLHF.

The CDR3 reads CASSKVAGTGANVLTF. CDR3 sequence (DNA): TGTGCCAGTAGTAAGGTTGCGGGTACTGGGGCCAACGTCCTGACTTTC. J is TRBJ2-6 and V is TRBV19; D is perhaps TRBD2 (5 bases). V was trimmed by 4 bases and J by 2 bases, leaving 12 bases between them. The CDR3 spans 16 residues. Germline CDR1 reads LNHDA; CDR2 reads SQIVND (reference sequence).

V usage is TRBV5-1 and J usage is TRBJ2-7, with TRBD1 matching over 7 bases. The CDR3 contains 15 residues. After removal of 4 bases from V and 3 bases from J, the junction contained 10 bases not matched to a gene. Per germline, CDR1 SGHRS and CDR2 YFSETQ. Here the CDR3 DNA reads TGCGCCAGCAGCCAGCCGAGCGCAGGGGGCTACGAGCAGTACTTC. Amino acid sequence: CASSQPSAGGYEQYF. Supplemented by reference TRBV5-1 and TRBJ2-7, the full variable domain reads KAGVTQTPRYLIKTRGQQVTLSCSPISGHRSVSWYQQTPGQGLQFLFEYFSETQRNKGNFPGRFSGRQFSNSRSEMNVSTLELGDSALYLCASSQPSAGGYEQYFGPGTRLTVT.

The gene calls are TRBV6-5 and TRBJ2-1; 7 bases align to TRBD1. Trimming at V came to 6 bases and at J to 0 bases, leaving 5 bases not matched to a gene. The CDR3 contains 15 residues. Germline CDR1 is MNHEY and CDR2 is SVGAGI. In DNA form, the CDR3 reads TGTGCCAGCAGCTCCAGGGGGAGCTCCTACAATGAGCAGTTCTTC. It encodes CASSSRGSSYNEQFF.

CDR3 nucleotide sequence: TGCGCCAGCAGCTTGGACAGGGGGGGGGCCGGGGAGCTGTTTTTT. Its translation is CASSLDRGGAGELFF. The V call is TRBV5-1, the J call TRBJ2-2, with a tentative D call TRBD1 (8 bases). Germline values: CDR1 SGHRS, CDR2 YFSETQ. V shed 0 bases and J shed 6 bases, with 12 bases lying between them. The CDR3 extends over 15 amino acids.

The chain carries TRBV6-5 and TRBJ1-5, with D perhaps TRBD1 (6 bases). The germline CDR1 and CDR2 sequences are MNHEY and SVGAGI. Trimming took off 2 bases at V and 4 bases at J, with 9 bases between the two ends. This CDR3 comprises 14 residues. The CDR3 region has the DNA TGTGCCAGCAGTTACCGCAGGGGAAATCAGCCCCAGCATTTT. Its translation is CASSYRRGNQPQHF.

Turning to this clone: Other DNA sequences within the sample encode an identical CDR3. CDR3 nucleotides: TGCGCCAGCAGCTTGGGGCTGGCGGGGGGCCAGGAGACCCAGTACTTC. Amino acid sequence: CASSLGLAGGQETQYF. The rearrangement uses TRBV5-1 and TRBJ2-5; 8 nucleotides align to TRBD2. The V and J ends lost 0 bases and 5 bases, in that order; junction bases with no gene match: 9. The germline gives CDR1 SGHRS, CDR2 YFSETQ. The CDR3 extends over 16 amino acids.

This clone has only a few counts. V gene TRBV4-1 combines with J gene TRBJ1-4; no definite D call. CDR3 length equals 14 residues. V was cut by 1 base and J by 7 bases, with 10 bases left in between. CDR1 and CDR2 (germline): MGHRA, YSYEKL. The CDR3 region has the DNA TGCGCCAGCAGCCAAGTTGGGAGGTCTGAAAAACTGTTTTTT. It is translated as CASSQVGRSEKLFF.

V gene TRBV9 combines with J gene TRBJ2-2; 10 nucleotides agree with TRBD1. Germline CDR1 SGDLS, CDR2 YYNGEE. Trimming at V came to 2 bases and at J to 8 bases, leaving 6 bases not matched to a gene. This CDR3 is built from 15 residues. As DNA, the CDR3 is TGTGCCAGCAGCGTTCGACAGGGGGCTGGTGGGGAGCTGTTTTTT. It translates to CASSVRQGAGGELFF.

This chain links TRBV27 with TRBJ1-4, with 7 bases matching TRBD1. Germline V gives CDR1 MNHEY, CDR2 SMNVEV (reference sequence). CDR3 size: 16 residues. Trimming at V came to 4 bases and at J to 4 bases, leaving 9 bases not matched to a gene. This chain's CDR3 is CASSYGTDLLNEKLFF. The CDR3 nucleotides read TGTGCCAGCAGTTACGGGACAGACCTTCTTAATGAAAAACTGTTTTTT.

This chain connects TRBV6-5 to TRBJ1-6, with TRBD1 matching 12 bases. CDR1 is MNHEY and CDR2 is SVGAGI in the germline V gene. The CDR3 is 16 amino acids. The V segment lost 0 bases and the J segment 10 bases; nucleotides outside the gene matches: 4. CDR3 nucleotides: TGTGCCAGCAGTTACTCTGGGACAGGGGGCGGCTCACCCCTCCACTTT. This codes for CASSYSGTGGGSPLHF.

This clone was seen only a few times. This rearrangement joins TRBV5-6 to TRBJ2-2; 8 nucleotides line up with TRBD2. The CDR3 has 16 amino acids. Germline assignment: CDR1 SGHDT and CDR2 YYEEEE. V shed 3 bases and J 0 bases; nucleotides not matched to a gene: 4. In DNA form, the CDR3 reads TGTGCCAGCAGCTGGGGACTAGACGCGAACACCGGGGAGCTGTTTTTT. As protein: CASSWGLDANTGELFF. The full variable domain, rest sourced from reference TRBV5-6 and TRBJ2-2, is DAGVTQSPTHLIKTRGQQVTLRCSPKSGHDTVSWYQQALGQGPQFIFQYYEEEERQRGNFPDRFSGHQFPNYSSELNVNALLLGDSALYLCASSWGLDANTGELFFGEGSRLTVL.

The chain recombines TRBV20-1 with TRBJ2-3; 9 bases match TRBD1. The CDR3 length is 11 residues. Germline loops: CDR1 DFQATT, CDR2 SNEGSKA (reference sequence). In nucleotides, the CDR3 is TGCAGCGGGACAGGGAACGATACGCAGTATTTT. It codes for CSGTGNDTQYF.

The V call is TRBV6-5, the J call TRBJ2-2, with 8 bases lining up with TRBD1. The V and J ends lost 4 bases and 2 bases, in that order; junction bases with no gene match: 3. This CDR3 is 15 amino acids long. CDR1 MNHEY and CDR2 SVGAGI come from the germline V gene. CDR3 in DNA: TGTGCCAGCAGTTTGACAGGGGTCAACACCGGGGAGCTGTTTTTT. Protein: CASSLTGVNTGELFF.

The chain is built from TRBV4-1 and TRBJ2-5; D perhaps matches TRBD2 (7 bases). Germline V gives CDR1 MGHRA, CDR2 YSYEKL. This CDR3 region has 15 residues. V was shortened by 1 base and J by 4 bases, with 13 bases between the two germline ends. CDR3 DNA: TGCGCCAGCAGCCAAGGGGGGGGCAGGGGAGAGACCCAGTACTTC. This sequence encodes CASSQGGGRGETQYF.

CDR3 region: CSVDRRGSDTQYF. Written as DNA, the CDR3 is TGCAGCGTGGACAGAAGGGGGTCAGATACGCAGTATTTT. The chain couples TRBV29-1 to TRBJ2-3, with D maybe TRBD1 (6 bases). The CDR3 extends over 13 amino acids. With 6 bases removed from V and 4 bases from J, the gap between germline ends came to 14 bases. Germline assignment: CDR1 SQVTM and CDR2 ANQGSEA.

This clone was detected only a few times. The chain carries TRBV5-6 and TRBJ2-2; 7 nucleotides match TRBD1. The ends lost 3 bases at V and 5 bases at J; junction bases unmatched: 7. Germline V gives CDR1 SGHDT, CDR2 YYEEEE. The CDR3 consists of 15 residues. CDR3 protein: CASSSGTVRTGELFF. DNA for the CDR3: TGTGCCAGCAGCTCTGGGACAGTAAGGACCGGGGAGCTGTTTTTT.

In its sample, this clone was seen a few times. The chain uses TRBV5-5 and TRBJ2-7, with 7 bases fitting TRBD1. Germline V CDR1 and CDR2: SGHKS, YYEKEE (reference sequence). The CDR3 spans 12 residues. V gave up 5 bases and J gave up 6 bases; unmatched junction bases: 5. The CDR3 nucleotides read TGTGCCAGCAGGACAGGGTCAGGCGAGCAGTACTTC. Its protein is CASRTGSGEQYF.

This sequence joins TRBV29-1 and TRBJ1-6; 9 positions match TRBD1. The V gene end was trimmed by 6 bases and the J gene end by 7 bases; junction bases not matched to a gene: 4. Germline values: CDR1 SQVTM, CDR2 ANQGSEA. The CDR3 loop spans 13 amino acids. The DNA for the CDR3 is TGCAGCGTCGGACAGGGGCAGAATTCACCCCTCCACTTT. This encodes CSVGQGQNSPLHF. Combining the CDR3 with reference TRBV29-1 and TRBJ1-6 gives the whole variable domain SAVISQKPSRDICQRGTSLTIQCQVDSQVTMMFWYRQQPGQSLTLIATANQGSEATYESGFVIDKFPISRPNLTFSTLTVSNMSPEDSSIYLCSVGQGQNSPLHFGNGTRLTVT.

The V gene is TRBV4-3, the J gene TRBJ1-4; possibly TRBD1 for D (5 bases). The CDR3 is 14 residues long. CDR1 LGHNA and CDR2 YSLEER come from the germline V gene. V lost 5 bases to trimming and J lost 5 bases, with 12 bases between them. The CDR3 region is CASSTRGMNEKLFF. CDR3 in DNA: TGCGCCAGCAGCACAAGGGGTATGAATGAAAAACTGTTTTTT.